These T cell receptor beta chains were read from a single sample in a study of cytomegalovirus exposure and HLA in healthy donors. The method was immunoSEQ multiplex PCR; TCRdb's version includes in-frame clones alone and lacks a portion of them. The profile covers some 65,000 clones, with 62% appearing a single time and around 2.8% taken by the ten largest. The sequencing sample was made of PBMCs. The receptors come from a man aged 25 to 45 in good health and CMV-seronegative. Both conserved end residues are part of each CDR3. A D gene is named only where the DNA matches it firmly. Clone size appears in some rows only: once, few, many, or a class for an expanded clone.

TRBV6-5	TRBJ2-5	TRBD1	NA	CASTPGQGYQETQYF	TGTGCCAGCACCCCGGGACAGGGATACCAAGAGACCCAGTACTTC
TRBV19	TRBJ1-5	NA	NA	CASSTETGYSNQPQHF	TGTGCCAGTAGTACCGAGACAGGTTATAGCAATCAGCCCCAGCATTTT
TRBV6-1	TRBJ2-7	TRBD2	NA	CASSEAAGGRYEQYF	TGTGCCAGCAGTGAAGCTGCGGGGGGCAGGTACGAGCAGTACTTC
TRBV27	TRBJ1-1	NA	NA	CASSFNRGSEAFF	TGTGCCAGCAGTTTTAACCGAGGGTCTGAAGCTTTCTTT
TRBV27	TRBJ2-5	NA	few	CASSWRAQETQYF	TGTGCCAGCAGTTGGAGGGCCCAAGAGACCCAGTACTTC
TRBV7-2	TRBJ2-7	TRBD2	NA	CASSLDWTSGVWEQYF	TGTGCCAGCAGCTTAGACTGGACTAGCGGGGTATGGGAGCAGTACTTC
TRBV7-9	TRBJ2-7	NA	NA	CASSLSQTPYEQYF	TGTGCCAGCAGCTTAAGTCAAACTCCCTACGAGCAGTACTTC
TRBV4-2	TRBJ1-3	TRBD1	NA	CASGQGTGTIGNTIYF	TGTGCCAGCGGTCAGGGGACAGGGACGATTGGAAACACCATATATTTT
TRBV5-1	TRBJ1-6	NA	few	CASSLGPGSYNSPLHF	TGCGCCAGCAGCTTGGGGCCGGGCTCCTATAATTCACCCCTCCACTTT
TRBV7-9	TRBJ1-6	NA	NA	CASSFAAGNNSPLHF	TGTGCCAGCAGCTTCGCTGCAGGGAATAATTCACCCCTCCACTTT
TRBV5-6	TRBJ1-2	TRBD1	few	CASRATGTGTNYGYTF	TGTGCCAGCAGAGCAACCGGGACAGGGACTAACTATGGCTACACCTTC
TRBV6-5	TRBJ1-1	NA	NA	CASSYSFQGYTEAFF	TGTGCCAGCAGTTACTCTTTCCAGGGCTACACTGAAGCTTTCTTT
TRBV27	TRBJ1-2	NA	NA	CASSLSGGYGYTF	TGTGCCAGCAGTTTATCGGGGGGGTATGGCTACACCTTC
TRBV10-3	TRBJ1-1	TRBD1	NA	CAISADREVTEAFF	TGTGCCATCAGTGCGGACAGGGAGGTAACTGAAGCTTTCTTT
TRBV6-6	TRBJ1-5	TRBD1	NA	CASSYPGQGAHQPQHF	TGTGCCAGCAGTTACCCAGGACAGGGGGCGCATCAGCCCCAGCATTTT
TRBV7-2	TRBJ1-1	NA	NA	CASSLTPPGLTTEAFF	TGTGCCAGCAGCTTAACGCCCCCAGGGCTGACCACTGAAGCTTTCTTT
TRBV5-6	TRBJ2-3	TRBD2	few	CASSPSGLAGLDTDTQYF	TGTGCCAGCAGCCCTTCGGGACTAGCGGGCCTTGACACAGATACGCAGTATTTT